This TCR beta chain derives from a study of blood T cell repertoires in COVID-19. For the study at large: Acute and convalescent COVID-19 samples came from the United States, Italy and Spain.

Original processing methods: Amplification from reference gene primers served as the basis for estimated nucleated cell counts. Here immunoSEQ multiplex PCR was the method, and the copy in TCRdb shows in-frame clones only, minus some. For V, J and clone size, that table is used; D and trimming come from the DNA. The table has some 170,000 clones, 80% to 90% seen once. From germline, CDR1 is SGHNT and CDR2 YENEEA. V was shortened by 5 bases and J by 5 bases, with 15 bases between the two germline ends. This CDR3 has 14 amino acids. The V and J genes are TRBV11-3 and TRBJ1-2, with a possible D match to TRBD1 (5 bases). Sample: peripheral blood. This TCR derives from a woman aged 45 to 65 with acute or convalescent COVID-19. The CDR3 DNA reads TGTGCCAGCAGCCCCATGGCAGGGACTTATGGCTACACCTTC. Amino acid sequence: CASSPMAGTYGYTF.